The sequence of this TCR beta chain was determined in a study of human T cells and chemical hapten exposure. A single record per CDR3 protein comes from TCRdb applying MiXCR to the RACE reads. This sample has 150,000 to 200,000 distinct CDR3 sequences, with roughly 26% found just once. Time point denoted: patch test 3, about 24 weeks after DPC sensitization. Treatment given: therapeutic diphenylcyclopropenone sensitization with weekly scalp DPC. Germline CDR1 MDHEN, CDR2 SYDVKM. V lost 4 bases, J lost 6 bases, and 10 bases lay in between. CDR3 size: 14 residues. The chain has TRBV28 and TRBJ1-6, with a weak D call TRBD1 (5 bases). This specimen was whole blood, taken in connection with sensitization to the hapten diphenylcyclopropenone (DPC). This TCR derives from a woman younger than 30 with alopecia areata. Some clones in this sample may be carry-over from other donors' samples. This CDR3 reads CASSSGHTNSPLHF. CDR3 coding DNA: TGTGCCAGCAGTTCCGGACATACTAATTCACCCCTCCACTTT.